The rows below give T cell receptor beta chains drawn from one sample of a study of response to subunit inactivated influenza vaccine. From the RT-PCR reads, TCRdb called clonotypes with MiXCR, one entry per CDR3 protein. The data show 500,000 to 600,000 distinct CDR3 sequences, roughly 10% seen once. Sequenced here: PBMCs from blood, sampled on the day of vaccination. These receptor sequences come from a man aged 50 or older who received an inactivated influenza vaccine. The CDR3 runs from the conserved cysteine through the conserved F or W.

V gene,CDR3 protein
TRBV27,CASSPGLARADTQYF
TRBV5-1,CASSLGVQANTGELFF
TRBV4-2,CASSPRQTTDTQYF
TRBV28,CASRPPGGLSGNTIYF
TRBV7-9,CASGQQGSNGYTF
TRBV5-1,CASTSGGTVTYNEQFF
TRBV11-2,CASSRYGTSGANTGELFF
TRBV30,CAFNDGDLLQHF
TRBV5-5,CASSKGRENTQYF
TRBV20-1,CSATRGSRGNEQFF
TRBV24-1,CATSDPRTGDNEQFF
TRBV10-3,CAISDGTRSYEQYF
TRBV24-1,CATSDPEHTATGELFF
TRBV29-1,CSVGWDWVYNEQFF
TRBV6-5,CASSYGGVYNEQFF
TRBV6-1,CASRDRGRLPYEQYF
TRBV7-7,CAPLHRGHSTDTQYF
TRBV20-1,CSVSQSGARYEQYF
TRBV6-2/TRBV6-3,CASSYETGTYEQYF
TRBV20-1,CSARTQIVGGYTF
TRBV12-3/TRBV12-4,CASAGTTSYEQYF
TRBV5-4,CASNLGLAGVTGELFF
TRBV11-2,CASSSGGSPLHF
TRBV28,CASSSTGTGRSDTQYF